This T cell receptor (beta chain) was obtained from a study of T cells in Graves' hyperthyroidism and ophthalmopathy. What was amplified from RNA transcripts were TCR beta CDR3 regions. HTBI primers were the set used in a first-round RT-PCR of the TCR CDR3. Each CDR3 protein gets one entry after TCRdb re-called the multiplex PCR reads with MiXCR. The sample contains 94,000 or so distinct CDR3 sequences, roughly half of which appear only once. A patient was excluded if there was uncontrolled infection, other autoimmune disease, pregnancy or lactation. Clinical symptoms, serum thyroxine and TRAb, thyroid ultrasound and orbital computed tomography were used for the diagnoses. Extraction of PBMCs used roughly 9.3 ml of fresh peripheral blood. This clonotype was seen ten or more times. The origin of this receptor is a middle-aged woman with Graves' hyperthyroidism. The sequenced sample was blood.

The CDR3 region is CASSRDRVPTSEAFF. The DNA for the CDR3 is TGCGCCAGCAGCCGGGACAGGGTGCCGACTAGCGAAGCTTTCTTT. The chain joins TRBV4-3 to TRBJ1-1; 9 bases align to TRBD1. Germline CDR1 reads LGHNA; CDR2 reads YSLEER. The CDR3 runs to 15 residues. With V trimmed by 4 bases and J by 8 bases, 11 bases remained unmatched.